This record looks at one T cell receptor beta chain sequence and its context. Its target is not known. Measured with immunoSEQ multiplex PCR; TCRdb has only the in-frame clones, and not every one. This table has about 460,000 clones, about 89% appearing once. The data belong to a study of Ad26.COV2.S vaccination and SARS-CoV-2 variants. V shed 5 bases, J shed 0 bases, and the junction held 10 bases outside the gene matches. The CDR3 has 18 amino acids. CDR1 SGHVS and CDR2 FNYEAQ come from the germline V gene. The treatment is: roughly 18 received Ad26.COV2.S at low or high dose, single or two shots; about 5 received placebo; per-sample allocation not given. Sampling took place 63 days after the first vaccine or placebo injection. Notes on the study in general: Vaccinated individuals (as opposed to placebo recipients) had higher spike-specific TCR breadth.

The J gene is TRBJ2-6, the V gene TRBV7-6; 7 positions match TRBD1. This receptor was identified in a person between 18 and 65 years old who received the Ad26.COV2.S COVID-19 vaccine or a placebo. Source: peripheral blood, taken in a trial of Ad26.COV2.S vaccine versus placebo. The CDR3 loop is CASSLGQAASSGANVLTF. The CDR3 bases are TGTGCCAGCAGCCTAGGACAGGCCGCCTCCTCTGGGGCCAACGTCCTGACTTTC.